The rows below give T cell receptor beta chains drawn from one sample of a study of T-cell reconstitution after alpha-beta-depleted transplantation in children. TCRdb redid the calling of the PCR reads with MiXCR, one entry per CDR3 protein. The sample records about 580,000 distinct CDR3 sequences, around 27% being singletons. The material sequenced was PBMCs, taken before TCRalphabeta/CD19-depleted stem cell transplant. Receptors were obtained from a boy in the first two years of life with Wiskott-Aldrich syndrome, due to receive a stem cell transplant. The CDR3 runs from the conserved cysteine through the conserved F or W. The D gene is left open where the match is weak. Only part of the rows carry a size: once, few, many, or a class if the clone is expanded.

CDR3 protein	CDR3 DNA	clone size	V gene	D gene	J gene
CSGRDTYSYEQYF	TGCAGCGGCCGGGACACTTATTCCTACGAGCAGTACTTC	NA	TRBV29-1	NA	TRBJ2-7
CASSPGDLQETQYF	TGCGCCAGCAGCCCCGGGGACCTCCAAGAGACCCAGTACTTC	NA	TRBV4-1	NA	TRBJ2-5
CASSFGASSYNEQFF	TGTGCCAGCAGCTTTGGAGCCAGCTCCTACAATGAGCAGTTCTTC	many	TRBV5-5	NA	TRBJ2-1
CASSPSGIRGLYEQYF	TGTGCCAGCAGCCCGTCCGGGATACGAGGCCTATACGAGCAGTACTTC	NA	TRBV3-1	NA	TRBJ2-7
CASGLAGKTDTQYF	TGTGCCAGCGGGCTAGCGGGCAAGACAGATACGCAGTATTTT	few	TRBV7-2	TRBD2	TRBJ2-3
CSARDLGSTNEKLFF	TGCAGTGCTAGAGATCTCGGGTCAACTAATGAAAAACTGTTTTTT	NA	TRBV20-1	NA	TRBJ1-4
CASRPGLAGGPNTQYF	TGCGCCAGCAGACCGGGACTAGCGGGAGGGCCAAATACGCAGTATTTT	NA	TRBV5-1	TRBD2	TRBJ2-3
CASSSGLAGNYNEQFF	TGCGCCAGCAGCTCAGGACTAGCGGGAAACTACAATGAGCAGTTCTTC	NA	TRBV5-1	TRBD2	TRBJ2-1
CASSKSGGENQPQHF	TGTGCCAGCAGCAAATCAGGGGGGGAGAATCAGCCCCAGCATTTT	NA	TRBV21-1	NA	TRBJ1-5
CASRKYGLHF	TGTGCCAGCAGAAAGTACGGTCTCCACTTT	once	TRBV28	NA	TRBJ1-6
CASSLYKGDYGYTF	TGTGCCAGCAGCTTATATAAGGGGGACTATGGCTACACCTTC	NA	TRBV7-2	NA	TRBJ1-2
CATSRPLGSQETQYF	TGTGCCACCAGCAGACCCCTGGGCAGCCAAGAGACCCAGTACTTC	few	TRBV15	NA	TRBJ2-5
CASSLGLRFIQYF	TGTGCCAGCAGTTTAGGTCTTCGGTTCATTCAGTACTTC	NA	TRBV28	NA	TRBJ2-4
CASSSLGNTEAFF	TGTGCCAGCAGCTCTTTGGGGAACACTGAAGCTTTCTTT	many	TRBV5-1	NA	TRBJ1-1
CAISDPEAGLQETQYF	TGTGCCATCAGTGACCCAGAAGCGGGTCTCCAAGAGACCCAGTACTTC	NA	TRBV10-3	NA	TRBJ2-5
CSATGERSYNEQFF	TGCAGTGCTACAGGAGAACGCTCCTACAATGAGCAGTTCTTC	NA	TRBV20-1	NA	TRBJ2-1
CASSIGTGRTIPAEQYF	TGCGCCAGCAGCATCGGGACAGGGAGAACTATTCCGGCCGAGCAGTACTTC	NA	TRBV5-1	TRBD1	TRBJ2-7
CSARTGSLENTEAFF	TGCAGTGCTCGTACAGGGTCTCTGGAGAACACTGAAGCTTTCTTT	NA	TRBV20-1	NA	TRBJ1-1
CASSLKLFRDNEQFF	TGCGCCAGCAGCTTAAAACTTTTCAGGGATAATGAGCAGTTCTTC	NA	TRBV5-1	NA	TRBJ2-1
CASSHPTQDSYQPQHF	TGCGCCAGCAGCCACCCTACCCAGGACAGTTATCAGCCCCAGCATTTT	NA	TRBV4-1	NA	TRBJ1-5
CASSPEPQATYEQYF	TGCGCCAGCAGCCCCGAACCCCAGGCGACCTACGAGCAGTACTTC	NA	TRBV5-1	NA	TRBJ2-7
CASSNVGAEAFF	TGTGCCAGCAGCAATGTCGGAGCTGAAGCTTTCTTT	few	TRBV28	NA	TRBJ1-1
CASSLAGGRGGETQYF	TGCGCCAGCAGCTTGGCCGGGGGGCGAGGGGGAGAGACCCAGTACTTC	once	TRBV5-1	NA	TRBJ2-5
CASSLDLLGLGYNEQFF	TGTGCCAGCAGTTTGGACCTTTTGGGGCTGGGGTACAATGAGCAGTTCTTC	many	TRBV12-3/TRBV12-4	NA	TRBJ2-1
CASSYSGTASPLHF	TGTGCCAGCAGCTACTCCGGGACAGCCTCACCCCTCCACTTT	NA	TRBV7-2	TRBD1	TRBJ1-6
CASSEEKGLGAFF	TGTGCCAGCAGTGAAGAGAAGGGGCTTGGCGCTTTCTTT	NA	TRBV6-1	NA	TRBJ1-1
CASSFMTSGYSSYNEQFF	TGTGCCAGCAGCTTTATGACTAGCGGGTACAGCTCCTACAATGAGCAGTTCTTC	NA	TRBV11-2	TRBD2	TRBJ2-1
CASSPSPIQPGDEQFF	TGTGCCAGCAGCCCTAGCCCGATACAGCCCGGCGATGAGCAGTTCTTC	few	TRBV7-9	NA	TRBJ2-1
CSAGLAGGLLRGNEQFF	TGCAGCGCTGGACTAGCGGGAGGCCTACTTAGGGGCAATGAGCAGTTCTTC	NA	TRBV29-1	TRBD2	TRBJ2-1
CASSLGLAGPTDTQYF	TGCGCCAGCAGCTTGGGACTAGCGGGCCCCACAGATACGCAGTATTTT	many	TRBV5-1	TRBD2	TRBJ2-3
CASSSTSGETQYF	TGCGCCAGCAGCTCGACTAGTGGAGAGACCCAGTACTTC	NA	TRBV4-1	NA	TRBJ2-5
CASSLRGDHQPQHF	TGTGCCAGCAGTTTAAGAGGGGATCATCAGCCCCAGCATTTT	NA	TRBV28	NA	TRBJ1-5
CASSQGQGEDQPQHF	TGTGCCAGCAGTCAGGGACAGGGGGAGGATCAGCCCCAGCATTTT	NA	TRBV28	TRBD1	TRBJ1-5
CASGFSGYNEQFF	TGCGCCAGCGGGTTTAGCGGATACAATGAGCAGTTCTTC	NA	TRBV5-1	NA	TRBJ2-1
CASRILAGGSYNPYEQYF	TGTGCCAGCAGAATACTAGCGGGAGGTTCTTATAACCCCTACGAGCAGTACTTC	few	TRBV11-2	TRBD2	TRBJ2-7
CSALPGVGNYGYTF	TGCAGCGCCCTCCCCGGGGTAGGGAACTATGGCTACACCTTC	NA	TRBV29-1	NA	TRBJ1-2
CSAETSGRALSYNEQFF	TGCAGTGCGGAGACTAGCGGGAGGGCCCTTTCCTACAATGAGCAGTTCTTC	NA	TRBV20-1	TRBD2	TRBJ2-1
CASSEGPQGETQYF	TGTGCCAGCAGTGAAGGACCTCAGGGGGAGACCCAGTACTTC	once	TRBV6-1	NA	TRBJ2-5
CSVVVGTYNEQFF	TGCAGCGTTGTTGTAGGGACCTACAATGAGCAGTTCTTC	NA	TRBV29-1	NA	TRBJ2-1
CASSPTSGATDTQYF	TGCGCCAGCAGCCCGACTAGCGGTGCCACAGATACGCAGTATTTT	few	TRBV5-1	TRBD2	TRBJ2-3
CASSLRGPQGEAFF	TGTGCCAGCAGCTTACGAGGCCCCCAGGGTGAAGCTTTCTTT	NA	TRBV7-9	NA	TRBJ1-1
CASSYSEWGQETQYF	TGTGCCAGCAGTTACTCCGAATGGGGGCAAGAGACCCAGTACTTC	NA	TRBV6-5	NA	TRBJ2-5
CASSGGTSGSFRELFF	TGTGCCAGCAGCGGTGGGACTAGCGGGAGCTTCAGGGAGCTGTTTTTT	NA	TRBV7-2	TRBD2	TRBJ2-2
CAISEVQAPEKLFF	TGTGCCATCAGTGAAGTGCAGGCCCCTGAAAAACTGTTTTTT	NA	TRBV10-3	NA	TRBJ1-4
CASSSTRGGEDTQYF	TGTGCCAGCAGCAGTACGAGGGGGGGGGAAGATACGCAGTATTTT	few	TRBV5-6	NA	TRBJ2-3
CASSLGSNTGELFF	TGCGCCAGCAGCCTAGGTTCGAACACCGGGGAGCTGTTTTTT	many	TRBV5-1	NA	TRBJ2-2
CSARADMNTEAFF	TGCAGTGCTAGAGCGGACATGAACACTGAAGCTTTCTTT	few	TRBV20-1	NA	TRBJ1-1
CASSFTGVGEQFF	TGTGCCAGCAGTTTCACAGGGGTTGGGGAGCAGTTCTTC	NA	TRBV28	TRBD1	TRBJ2-1
CSARRGPRGAMNTEAFF	TGCAGTGCTAGACGGGGTCCCAGGGGGGCGATGAACACTGAAGCTTTCTTT	NA	TRBV20-1	TRBD1	TRBJ1-1
CASSLLGYGYTF	TGTGCCAGCAGTTTGCTAGGCTATGGCTACACCTTC	few	TRBV28	NA	TRBJ1-2
CASSPEFPVAGDYEQYF	TGTGCCAGCAGCCCTGAATTCCCGGTAGCGGGAGATTACGAGCAGTACTTC	few	TRBV4-2	TRBD2	TRBJ2-7
CASSTLPGLAISNEQFF	TGTGCCAGCAGCACACTCCCCGGACTAGCGATAAGCAATGAGCAGTTCTTC	NA	TRBV7-2	TRBD2	TRBJ2-1
CATNIEISTGGSEQYF	TGTGCCACCAATATTGAGATCTCGACAGGGGGCAGCGAGCAGTACTTC	few	TRBV24-1	TRBD1	TRBJ2-7